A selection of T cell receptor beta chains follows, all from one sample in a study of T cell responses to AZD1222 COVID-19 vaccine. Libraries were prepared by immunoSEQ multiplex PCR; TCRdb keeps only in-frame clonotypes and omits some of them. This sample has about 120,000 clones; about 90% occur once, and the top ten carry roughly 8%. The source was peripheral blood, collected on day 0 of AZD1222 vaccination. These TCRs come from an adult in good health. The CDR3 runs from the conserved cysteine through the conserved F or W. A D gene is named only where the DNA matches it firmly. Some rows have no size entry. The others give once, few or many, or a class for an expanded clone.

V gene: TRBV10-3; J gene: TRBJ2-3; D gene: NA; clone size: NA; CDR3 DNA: TGTGCCATCAGGGGAGGACCAGGGGTCGATACGCAGTATTTT; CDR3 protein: CAIRGGPGVDTQYF
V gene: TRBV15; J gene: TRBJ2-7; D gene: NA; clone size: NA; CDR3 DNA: TGTGCCACCAGCAGAGGGGGCAGGGCGGGAGAGCAGTACTTC; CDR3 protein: CATSRGGRAGEQYF
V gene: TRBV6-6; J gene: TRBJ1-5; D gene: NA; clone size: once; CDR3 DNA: TGTGCCAGCAGTTACTCGGCAAGGGATTCACAGCCCCAGCATTTT; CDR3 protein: CASSYSARDSQPQHF
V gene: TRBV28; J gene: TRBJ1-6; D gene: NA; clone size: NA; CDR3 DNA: TGTGCCAGCCGCAAAATTGGCGTCTCCTCACCCCTCCACTTT; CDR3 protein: CASRKIGVSSPLHF
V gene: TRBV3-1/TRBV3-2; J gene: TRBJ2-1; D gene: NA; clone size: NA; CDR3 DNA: TGTGCCAGCAGCCAGGGGATCCCCTCCTACAATGAGCAGTTCTTC; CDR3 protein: CASSQGIPSYNEQFF
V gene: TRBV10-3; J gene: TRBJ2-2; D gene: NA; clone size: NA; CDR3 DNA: TGTGCCACCACCCGGGGCGCCGGCACCGGGGAGCTGTTTTTT; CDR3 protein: CATTRGAGTGELFF
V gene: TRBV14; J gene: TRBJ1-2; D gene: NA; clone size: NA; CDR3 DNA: TGTGCCAGCAGCCAAATATTCAATAACTATGGCTACACCTTC; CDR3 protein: CASSQIFNNYGYTF
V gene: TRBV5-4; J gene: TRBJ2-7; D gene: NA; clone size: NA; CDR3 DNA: TGTGCCAGCAGCCACAGCAACAGGGTTAGCGAGCAGTACTTC; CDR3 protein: CASSHSNRVSEQYF
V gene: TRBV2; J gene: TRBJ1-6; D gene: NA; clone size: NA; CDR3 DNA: TGTGCCAGCAGTGGCGAAGCCGGGATAAATTCACCCCTCCACTTT; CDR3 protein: CASSGEAGINSPLHF
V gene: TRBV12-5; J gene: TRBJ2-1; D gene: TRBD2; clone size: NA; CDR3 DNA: TGTGCTAGTGGTCATAGCGGGGGGGCCCGAGAGCAGTTCTTC; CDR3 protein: CASGHSGGAREQFF
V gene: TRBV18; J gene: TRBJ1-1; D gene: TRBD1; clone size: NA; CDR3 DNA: TGTGCCAGCTCACCAACCGGACAGGGGGCCATTGAAGCTTTCTTT; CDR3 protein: CASSPTGQGAIEAFF
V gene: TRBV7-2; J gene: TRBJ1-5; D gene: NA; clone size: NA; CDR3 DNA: TGTGCCAGCAGCTCCCGCCCGGGGGATCAGCCCCAGCATTTT; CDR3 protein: CASSSRPGDQPQHF
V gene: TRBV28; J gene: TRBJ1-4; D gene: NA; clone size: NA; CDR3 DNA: TGTGCCAGCAGTTTTCGGGCAGGGCTAATCGGGAATGAAAAACTGTTTTTT; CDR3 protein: CASSFRAGLIGNEKLFF
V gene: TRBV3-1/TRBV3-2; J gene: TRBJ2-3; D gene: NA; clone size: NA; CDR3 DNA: TGTGCCAGCAGCCGTCAGGGGTCGACAGATACGCAGTATTTT; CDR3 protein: CASSRQGSTDTQYF
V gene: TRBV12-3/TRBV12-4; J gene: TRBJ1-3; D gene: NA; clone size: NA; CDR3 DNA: TGTGCCAGCAGTTTACCCTCTGGAAACACCATATATTTT; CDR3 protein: CASSLPSGNTIYF
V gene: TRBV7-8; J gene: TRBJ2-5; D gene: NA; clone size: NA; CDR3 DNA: TGTGCCAGCAGCTCTGGACAGCAAGAGACCCAGTACTTC; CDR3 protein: CASSSGQQETQYF
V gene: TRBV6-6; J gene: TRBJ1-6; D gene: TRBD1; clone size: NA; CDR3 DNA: TGTGCCAGCAGTCGACAGGGGGAGAATTCACCCCTCCACTTT; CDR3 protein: CASSRQGENSPLHF
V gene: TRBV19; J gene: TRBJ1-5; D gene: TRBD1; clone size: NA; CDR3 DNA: TGTGCCAGTAGTTCGCTTGACAGGGGGCTCAATCAGCCCCAGCATTTT; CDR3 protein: CASSSLDRGLNQPQHF